Listed below are T cell receptor beta chains from one sample, sequenced in a study of T cell changes during pregnancy in multiple sclerosis. Libraries were prepared by immunoSEQ multiplex PCR; TCRdb keeps only in-frame clonotypes and omits some of them. The data contain roughly 40,000 clones, 90% of them singletons. The sample in question was CD4+ T cells from peripheral blood mononuclear cells, obtained in the third trimester of pregnancy. The receptors here all came from a female donor with multiple sclerosis, enrolled in a pregnancy study. The CDR3 runs from the conserved cysteine through the conserved F or W. The D gene is left open where the match is weak. Clone size is given for some rows only: seen once, a few or many times, or a class if the clone is expanded.

J | D | size | length | V | DNA | CDR3
TRBJ1-2 | TRBD1 | . | 16 | TRBV19 | TGTGCCAGTAGTATGGCCCGACAGGGATTTAACTATGGCTACACCTTC | CASSMARQGFNYGYTF
TRBJ1-3 | . | . | 13 | TRBV11-1 | TGTGCCAGCAGCTCAGGGAACCGAAACACCATATATTTT | CASSSGNRNTIYF
TRBJ2-7 | TRBD1 | . | 14 | TRBV19 | TGTGCCAGTAGCCCAACAGGGGGGTTTAGCGAGCAGTACTTC | CASSPTGGFSEQYF
TRBJ2-3 | . | . | 15 | TRBV6-1 | TGTGCCAGCAGTATGACAGGCGCTAGCACAGATACGCAGTATTTT | CASSMTGASTDTQYF
TRBJ2-3 | TRBD2 | . | 18 | TRBV13 | TGTGCCAGCAGCCCTAGGCGGCAGTCTAGCGGATCCACAGATACGCAGTATTTT | CASSPRRQSSGSTDTQYF
TRBJ2-5 | . | . | 15 | TRBV28 | TGTGCCAGCAGTTTCCGGCGGGATCAAGGAGAGACCCAGTACTTC | CASSFRRDQGETQYF
TRBJ2-7 | TRBD1 | . | 18 | TRBV29-1 | TGCAGCGTTGTAAGTTGGGACAGGGATACCCTCGCTTCCTACGAGCAGTACTTC | CSVVSWDRDTLASYEQYF
TRBJ1-1 | . | . | 15 | TRBV6-6 | TGTGCCAGCAGTTACTCCAGACAGGAGAACACTGAAGCTTTCTTT | CASSYSRQENTEAFF
TRBJ2-3 | . | . | 16 | TRBV14 | TGTGCCAGCAGCCGCGGACAACGTGATCGCACAGATACGCAGTATTTT | CASSRGQRDRTDTQYF
TRBJ1-4 | TRBD1 | . | 17 | TRBV30 | TGTGCCTGGAGGTTACAGGGGGCCCCGACAACTAATGAAAAACTGTTTTTT | CAWRLQGAPTTNEKLFF
TRBJ2-2 | . | . | 15 | TRBV27 | TGTGCCAGCAGTTATACAGGGTTTAGTACCGGGGAGCTGTTTTTT | CASSYTGFSTGELFF
TRBJ1-1 | TRBD1 | . | 15 | TRBV13 | TGTGCCAGCAGCTTGACAGGGGGGTTGGACACTGAAGCTTTCTTT | CASSLTGGLDTEAFF
TRBJ1-3 | TRBD1 | . | 15 | TRBV4-1 | TGCGCCAGCAGCCAACAACAGGGGCCCGGAAACACCATATATTTT | CASSQQQGPGNTIYF
TRBJ2-1 | . | . | 15 | TRBV10-3 | TGTGCCACCGACGATAGCACCTTCGCCACCAATGAGCAGTTCTTC | CATDDSTFATNEQFF
TRBJ1-1 | . | . | 13 | TRBV28 | TGTGCCAGCATGCGACCGGGGGGCACTGAAGCTTTCTTT | CASMRPGGTEAFF
TRBJ1-1 | . | . | 16 | TRBV27 | TGTGCCAGCAGTCTTGACAGGATTTTTATCAACACTGAAGCTTTCTTT | CASSLDRIFINTEAFF
TRBJ2-3 | TRBD2 | . | 17 | TRBV2 | TGTGCCAGCAGTGATTTAGTAGCGGGCCGGAGCACAGATACGCAGTATTTT | CASSDLVAGRSTDTQYF
TRBJ1-2 | . | . | 12 | TRBV29-1 | TGCAGCGTGGCGGATCGGAACTATGGCTACACCTTC | CSVADRNYGYTF
TRBJ1-3 | . | . | 15 | TRBV18 | TGTGCCAGCTCACCCCTGACTGACTCTGGAAACACCATATATTTT | CASSPLTDSGNTIYF
TRBJ1-2 | . | . | 13 | TRBV19 | TGTGCCAGTACCTTTACTGGTCTTTATGGCTACACCTTC | CASTFTGLYGYTF
TRBJ2-7 | TRBD2 | . | 17 | TRBV7-2 | TGTGCCAGCAGCTTCCTGCCGGCGGGGGGGCGATCTTACGAGCAGTACTTC | CASSFLPAGGRSYEQYF
TRBJ2-1 | TRBD2 | . | 17 | TRBV9 | TGTGCCAGCAGCGTAGGTGGTTCGGGCGGGAGTCTCCATGAGCAGTTCTTC | CASSVGGSGGSLHEQFF
TRBJ2-1 | TRBD1 | . | 16 | TRBV4-1 | TGCGCCAGCAGCCAAGGGGTCAGGGGGCTCTACAATGAGCAGTTCTTC | CASSQGVRGLYNEQFF
TRBJ2-1 | TRBD2 | . | 17 | TRBV9 | TGTGCCAGCAGCGTAGGCCGGAGCGGGAGAATACTCAATGAGCAGTTCTTC | CASSVGRSGRILNEQFF
TRBJ2-1 | . | once | 15 | TRBV21-1 | TGTGCCAGCAGCAATGGGGAGGACTTTTACAATGAGCAGTTCTTC | CASSNGEDFYNEQFF
TRBJ2-7 | . | . | 15 | TRBV7-7 | TGTGCCAGCAGCTTAGGAGGGGGAAAGACCTACGAGCAGTACTTC | CASSLGGGKTYEQYF
TRBJ1-3 | . | . | 17 | TRBV30 | TGTGCCTGGAGTGTATACAGGACCGGAGTCGCTGGAAACACCATATATTTT | CAWSVYRTGVAGNTIYF
TRBJ1-1 | . | . | 13 | TRBV6-5 | TGTGCCAGCAGTGGTACATTGAACACTGAAGCTTTCTTT | CASSGTLNTEAFF
TRBJ1-4 | . | . | 18 | TRBV6-1 | TGTGCCAGCAGTGGAACAAGCGTTTACACCGCAACTAATGAAAAACTGTTTTTT | CASSGTSVYTATNEKLFF
TRBJ1-5 | TRBD1 | . | 15 | TRBV23-1 | TGCGCCAGCGGTACGGGACAGGGATTGTATCAGCCCCAGCATTTT | CASGTGQGLYQPQHF
TRBJ2-3 | . | . | 14 | TRBV27 | TGTGCCAGCAGTTTAGGATCCGGTAGCCGTACGCAGTATTTT | CASSLGSGSRTQYF
TRBJ2-2 | . | once | 17 | TRBV9 | TGTGCCAGCCGCCGTGGCGGGGCGGGGAAAATCACCGGGGAGCTGTTTTTT | CASRRGGAGKITGELFF